Presented here are 11 T cell receptor beta chains from one specimen sequenced in a study of PD-1 blockade in classical Hodgkin lymphoma. Time point: cycle 4 day 1 (C4D1), after more than five weeks of nivolumab. Patients all relapsed after autologous stem cell transplantation, and there was variation in brentuximab vedotin exposure. Only in-frame clones appear in the TCRdb table, and some are missing; sequencing was by immunoSEQ multiplex PCR. Of about 89,000 clones listed, 90% are singletons. The input for sequencing was peripheral blood mononuclear cells (PBMCs), taken before the fourth cycle of nivolumab. The receptors here all came from a human donor with classical Hodgkin lymphoma.

The chain couples TRBV6-6 to TRBJ2-2, with a weak D call TRBD2 (7 bases). This CDR3 spans 16 amino acids. CDR1 is MNHNY and CDR2 is SVGAGI in the germline V gene (reference sequence). V was cut by 7 bases and J by 3 bases, with 18 bases left in between. In DNA, the CDR3 is TGTGCCAGCAAGAGCGGGACAAATGTCGACACCGGGGAGCTGTTTTTT. Its translation: CASKSGTNVDTGELFF.

V gene TRBV6-5 combines with J gene TRBJ1-1; weak D call: TRBD1 (5 bases). The CDR3 extends over 13 amino acids. Trimming took 7 bases from V and 5 from J, leaving 14 bases between them. CDR1 is MNHEY, CDR2 SVGAGI, per germline. The CDR3 loop reads CASTYIGGTEAFF. In DNA form, the CDR3 reads TGTGCCAGCACCTATATCGGGGGAACTGAAGCTTTCTTT.

V gene TRBV2 combines with J gene TRBJ1-1; D remains ambiguous. The germline CDR1 and CDR2 sequences are SNHLY and FYNNEI. The CDR3 runs to 13 residues. Trimming shortened V by 10 bases and J by 1 base, and 13 bases separated the two germline ends. CDR3 sequence reads: CATSADGNTEAFF. In nucleotides, the CDR3 is TGTGCCACCTCCGCAGACGGGAACACTGAAGCTTTCTTT.

The CDR3 loop is CASSIAPNGQETQYF. DNA for the CDR3: TGTGCCAGTAGTATAGCCCCAAACGGCCAAGAGACCCAGTACTTC. The chain is built from TRBV19 and TRBJ2-5, with D unclear. V lost 1 base, J lost 1 base, and 10 bases lay in between. CDR1 and CDR2 (germline): LNHDA, SQIVND (reference sequence). This CDR3 contains 15 residues. The full variable domain, rest sourced from reference TRBV19 and TRBJ2-5, is DGGITQSPKYLFRKEGQNVTLSCEQNLNHDAMYWYRQDPGQGLRLIYYSQIVNDFQKGDIAEGYSVSREKKESFPLTVTSAQKNPTAFYLCASSIAPNGQETQYFGPGTRLLVL.

The rearrangement joins TRBV21-1 to TRBJ1-2. TRBV21-1 is marked as a pseudogene. The CDR3 runs to 17 residues. The CDR3 loop reads CASPWGEPLKSNYGYTF. The CDR3 nucleotides read TGTGCCAGCCCCTGGGGGGAACCACTAAAGTCTAACTATGGCTACACCTTC.

This clone has a handful of counts. The chain uses TRBV25-1 and TRBJ1-6; D gene uncertain. Per germline, CDR1 MGHDK and CDR2 SYGVNS. This CDR3 is 13 amino acids long. Trimming took 2 bases from V and 7 from J, leaving 6 bases between them. DNA of the CDR3: TGTGCCAGCAGTGAAGTGCCCAATTCACCCCTCCACTTT. This encodes CASSEVPNSPLHF.

This rearrangement joins TRBV7-8 to TRBJ1-2; TRBD1 might be the D (6 bases). Germline CDR1 is SGHVS and CDR2 is FQNEAQ. V was pared by 5 bases and J by 2 bases, with 9 bases between. The CDR3 length is 13 residues. CDR3 residues: CASSMDRNYGYTF. The CDR3 region has the DNA TGTGCCAGCAGCATGGACAGAAACTATGGCTACACCTTC.

This chain joins TRBV5-4 and TRBJ2-7, with D unclear. The CDR3 is made up of 13 amino acids. Germline loops: CDR1 SGHNT, CDR2 YYREEE (reference sequence). Trimming removed 2 bases at V and 6 bases at J, with 12 bases between. CDR3 sequence (DNA): TGTGCCAGCAGCTTTTGGGTAGATGGCGAGCAGTACTTC. This gives the protein CASSFWVDGEQYF.

V is TRBV9 and J is TRBJ1-2; D is unclear. Trimming cost V 0 bases and J 1 base, with 10 bases left between them. The CDR3 loop spans 15 amino acids. Germline lookup yields CDR1 SGDLS and CDR2 YYNGEE. CDR3 sequence (DNA): TGTGCCAGCAGCGTAGAGCCGGATCTTAACTATGGCTACACCTTC. Translation gives CASSVEPDLNYGYTF.

The chain employs TRBV5-1 and TRBJ1-1, with D possibly being TRBD1 (6 bases). V was clipped by 0 bases and J by 4 bases, with 19 bases between them. Germline CDR1 reads SGHRS; CDR2 reads YFSETQ. This CDR3 is 17 amino acids long. The CDR3 spells CASSLDWIQGSGTEAFF. CDR3 in DNA: TGCGCCAGCAGCTTGGATTGGATCCAGGGGAGTGGCACTGAAGCTTTCTTT.

This clone was detected only once. This chain connects TRBV28 to TRBJ2-1; 7 bases are shared with TRBD1. In germline, CDR1 is MDHEN, CDR2 SYDVKM. J gave up 9 bases and V 5 bases, and 22 bases lay outside the gene matches. The CDR3 is 18 amino acids. The CDR3 nucleotides read TGTGCCAGCAGTCGCCAAAGAGCTGGGGCAGGGGGAATTGTTGAGCAGTTCTTC. It specifies CASSRQRAGAGGIVEQFF.